The 8 T cell receptor beta chains listed next were all sequenced from one sample in a study of OX40 agonist ivuxolimab in advanced cancers. Clones were read by immunoSEQ multiplex PCR, and TCRdb kept only the in-frame ones, dropping some. The top ten clones hold 1.5% to 2% of a sample with tens of thousands of clones, less than 95% of them seen once. This specimen was CD4+ or CD8+ T cells sorted from blood, taken in a trial of the OX40 agonist ivuxolimab. These receptors were collected from an adult with an advanced solid tumor such as melanoma, head and neck, liver or kidney cancer.

The chain links TRBV6-5 to TRBJ2-1, with TRBD2 as a possible D gene (6 bases). This CDR3 comprises 15 residues. Germline CDR1 reads MNHEY; CDR2 reads SVGAGI. Trimming removed 2 bases at V and 3 bases at J, with 11 bases between. The CDR3, as DNA: TGTGCCAGCAGTTACCCCCGGGACTTCTACAATGAGCAGTTCTTC. Encoded protein: CASSYPRDFYNEQFF.

The V call is TRBV18, the J call TRBJ2-1, with D hard to call. This CDR3 contains 14 residues. Germline loops: CDR1 KGHSH, CDR2 LQKENI. Trimming removed 1 base from V and 4 bases from J, with 8 bases in between. CDR3 protein: CASSPQSTYNEQFF. CDR3 in DNA: TGTGCCAGCTCACCACAATCCACTTACAATGAGCAGTTCTTC.

The chain's CDR3 is CASSQGPATRQYF. CDR3 coding DNA: TGCGCCAGCAGCCAAGGACCAGCCACTAGGCAGTACTTC. The chain has TRBV4-1 and TRBJ2-7; tentative D call: TRBD2 (5 bases). V gave up 1 base and J gave up 9 bases, with 13 bases separating them. Germline V lookup: CDR1 MGHRA, CDR2 YSYEKL. The CDR3 length is 13 residues.

V usage is TRBV29-1 and J usage is TRBJ2-1; 11 bases fit TRBD2. Germline loops: CDR1 SQVTM, CDR2 ANQGSEA. This CDR3 spans 18 amino acids. V lost 0 bases and J lost 0; bases outside the gene matches: 7. This CDR3 is CSVEELAGVGGSYNEQFF. The CDR3 DNA reads TGCAGCGTTGAAGAACTAGCGGGAGTCGGTGGCTCCTACAATGAGCAGTTCTTC.

The J gene is TRBJ2-7, the V gene TRBV14; possible D gene TRBD2, 5 bases. Germline V gene lookup returns CDR1 SGHDN and CDR2 FVKESK. The CDR3 has 17 amino acids. V was pared by 5 bases and J by 1 base, with 21 bases between. This CDR3 reads CASSFRSSGVSSYEQYF. CDR3 sequence (DNA): TGTGCCAGCAGCTTCCGCTCAAGCGGAGTCAGTTCCTACGAGCAGTACTTC. Looking up the rest from reference TRBV14 and TRBJ2-7 gives the full variable domain: EAGVTQFPSHSVIEKGQTVTLRCDPISGHDNLYWYRRVMGKEIKFLLHFVKESKQDESGMPNNRFLAERTGGTYSTLKVQPAELEDSGVYFCASSFRSSGVSSYEQYFGPGTRLTVT.

The rearrangement uses TRBV9 and TRBJ2-7; D possibly corresponds to TRBD1 (5 bases). The germline V gene encodes CDR1 SGDLS and CDR2 YYNGEE. With 4 bases removed from V and 2 bases from J, the gap between germline ends came to 13 bases. This CDR3 contains 14 residues. CDR3: CASSTGNQPYEQYF. CDR3 nucleotide sequence: TGTGCCAGCAGCACAGGTAATCAACCCTACGAGCAGTACTTC.

J is TRBJ2-1 and V is TRBV10-3; perhaps TRBD2 as D (6 bases). Germline CDR1 and CDR2: ENHRY and SYGVKD. Trimming pared 7 bases from V and 5 bases from J, leaving 12 bases between. The CDR3 is made up of 13 amino acids. CDR3 in DNA: TGTGCCATCACGGGACTTCTAAACAATGAGCAGTTCTTC. The encoded protein is CAITGLLNNEQFF.

The CDR3 DNA reads TGTGCCAGCTCACCAGCCACAGGACCCGAAGAGACCCAGTACTTC. It encodes CASSPATGPEETQYF. The chain links TRBV18 to TRBJ2-5, with D possibly TRBD1 on 5 matching bases. The CDR3 runs 15 residues. The V end was cut by 2 bases, the J end by 3 bases, with 13 bases between. Germline lookup yields CDR1 KGHSH and CDR2 LQKENI.